This section outlines one TCR beta chain sequence together with its context. Antigen specificity is unknown. These data come from a study of OX40 agonist ivuxolimab in advanced cancers. On the study more broadly: Eligibility rules accepted prior anti-PD-1, anti-PD-L1 or anti-CTLA-4 therapy, and over 30% had some. Regarding the study as a whole: Certain nonresponding patients likewise had low normalized T-cell clonal expansion. Both blood CD4+ and CD8+ T cells showed clonal growth by week 6 at 0.1 to 3.0 mg/kg. Partial responders treated at 0.1-3.0 mg/kg exhibited clonal expansion among the lowest measured.

The data were produced by immunoSEQ multiplex PCR, yet TCRdb's version contains in-frame clones alone and is incomplete. The sample carries some 44,000 clones, just over 85% recorded once. The V end lost 3 bases, the J end lost 1 base, and 6 bases lay between the germline ends. This CDR3 has 13 amino acids. Germline loops: CDR1 MDHEN, CDR2 SYDVKM. The source is an adult with an advanced solid tumor such as melanoma, head and neck, liver or kidney cancer. The chain carries TRBV28 and TRBJ1-1; a possible D gene is TRBD1 (5 bases). The material sequenced was CD4+ or CD8+ T cells sorted from blood, taken in a trial of the OX40 agonist ivuxolimab. The CDR3 bases are TGTGCCAGCAGTTTTCAGGGGAACACTGAAGCTTTCTTT. This encodes CASSFQGNTEAFF.